Each of the 24 T cell receptor beta chains below was sequenced from the same sample in a study of blood T cell repertoires in COVID-19. The method was immunoSEQ multiplex PCR; TCRdb's version includes in-frame clones alone and lacks a portion of them. Of tens of thousands of clones listed, 65% to 90% are singletons. Sequencing was done on a sample of peripheral blood. Every receptor here comes from a man older than 75 with COVID-19, enrolled during active disease.

The chain recombines TRBV10-3 with TRBJ2-2, with TRBD1 matching over 9 bases. The CDR3 extends over 15 amino acids. The germline gives CDR1 ENHRY, CDR2 SYGVKD. V shed 6 bases, J shed 4 bases, and the junction held 6 bases outside the gene matches. The CDR3 DNA follows: TGTGCCATCAGGGGGACAGGGATTTTCACCGGGGAGCTGTTTTTT. It codes for CAIRGTGIFTGELFF.

This clone came up a few times. The CDR3 DNA reads TGCGCCAGCAGCTTGGAGGGGCGGGGGGCCAAAGAGACCCAGTACTTC. Translation gives CASSLEGRGAKETQYF. This chain uses TRBV5-1 with TRBJ2-5, with TRBD2 identical over 8 bases. V gave up 0 bases and J gave up 3 bases; unmatched junction bases: 7. There are 16 residues in the CDR3. CDR1 and CDR2 (germline): SGHRS, YFSETQ. Complete variable domain (other parts from reference TRBV5-1 and TRBJ2-5): KAGVTQTPRYLIKTRGQQVTLSCSPISGHRSVSWYQQTPGQGLQFLFEYFSETQRNKGNFPGRFSGRQFSNSRSEMNVSTLELGDSALYLCASSLEGRGAKETQYFGPGTRLLVL.

The V and J genes are TRBV7-9 and TRBJ1-2; perhaps TRBD1 as D (6 bases). Germline V gene data show CDR1 as SEHNR and CDR2 as FQNEAQ (reference sequence). Between the trimmed V and J ends, which lost 3 bases and 5 bases, there was a span of 16 bases. This CDR3 spans 15 amino acids. The CDR3 DNA reads TGTGCCAGCAGCTTCCGACAGGTCCCCCAGTATGGCTACACCTTC. It specifies CASSFRQVPQYGYTF.

The chain carries TRBV7-7 and TRBJ2-5; D unclear. This CDR3 is 12 amino acids long. V lost 5 bases, J lost 7 bases, and 11 bases lay in between. From germline, CDR1 is SSHAT and CDR2 FNYEAQ (reference sequence). Written as DNA, the CDR3 is TGTGCCAGCAGCGTCTCAGCAGGGACCCAGTACTTC. This codes for CASSVSAGTQYF.

V and J are TRBV21-1 and TRBJ1-5. TRBV21-1 is a pseudogene locus. There are 15 residues in the CDR3. The CDR3 is CASSTWRGANQPQHF. Written as DNA, the CDR3 is TGTGCCAGCAGCACCTGGCGGGGGGCCAACCAGCCCCAGCATTTT.

This chain uses TRBV5-1 with TRBJ1-5; D call uncertain. The V gene lost 4 bases and the J gene lost 2 bases, with 13 bases spanning the gap. In germline, CDR1 is SGHRS, CDR2 YFSETQ. The CDR3 is 15 residues long. This CDR3 is CASSLRPSGNQPQHF. The CDR3 DNA reads as TGCGCCAGCAGCCTACGACCAAGCGGCAATCAGCCCCAGCATTTT.

V and J are TRBV18 and TRBJ2-3; TRBD2 matches 8 bases. The CDR3 length is 16 residues. From germline, CDR1 is KGHSH and CDR2 LQKENI. After removal of 4 bases from V and 0 bases from J, the junction contained 6 bases not matched to a gene. CDR3 loop: CASSLRGGASTDTQYF. The CDR3 nucleotides read TGTGCCAGCTCACTCCGGGGGGGGGCGAGCACAGATACGCAGTATTTT. The full variable domain, with the rest looked up from reference TRBV18 and TRBJ2-3, is NAGVMQNPRHLVRRRGQEARLRCSPMKGHSHVYWYRQLPEEGLKFMVYLQKENIIDESGMPKERFSAEFPKEGPSILRIQQVVRGDSAAYFCASSLRGGASTDTQYFGPGTRLTVL.

Here the CDR3 DNA reads TGTGCCAGCAGCTCTATGGACAGGGGCCAAGAGACCCAGTACTTC. This translates into CASSSMDRGQETQYF. This chain uses TRBV7-9 with TRBJ2-5; 9 bases fit TRBD1. Germline V gene data show CDR1 as SEHNR and CDR2 as FQNEAQ (reference sequence). CDR3 length: 15 residues. Trimming at V came to 4 bases and at J to 1 base, leaving 4 bases not matched to a gene. The variable domain in full, completed from reference TRBV7-9 and TRBJ2-5, reads DTGVSQNPRHKITKRGQNVTFRCDPISEHNRLYWYRQTLGQGPEFLTYFQNEAQLEKSRLLSDRFSAERPKGSFSTLEIQRTEQGDSAMYLCASSSMDRGQETQYFGPGTRLLVL.

The chain couples TRBV11-3 to TRBJ2-2, with 8 nucleotides matching TRBD1. CDR1 is SGHNT, CDR2 YENEEA, per germline. CDR3 length equals 16 residues. The V gene end was trimmed by 7 bases and the J gene end by 5 bases; junction bases not matched to a gene: 12. The CDR3 DNA sequence: TGTGCCAGCACTGGCGGCAGGACAGGGATGACCGGGGAGCTGTTTTTT. Protein product: CASTGGRTGMTGELFF.

The count of this clone is one. The chain recombines TRBV19 with TRBJ1-2; tentatively, D is TRBD1 (5 bases). Trimming took 10 bases from V and 0 from J, leaving 9 bases between them. This CDR3 has 12 residues. Germline V gene sequence: CDR1 LNHDA, CDR2 SQIVND (reference sequence). The CDR3, as DNA: TGTGCCACTCAGACAGCTAACTATGGCTACACCTTC. This sequence encodes CATQTANYGYTF.

The J gene is TRBJ1-1, the V gene TRBV13; 9 nucleotides line up with TRBD1. Germline V gives CDR1 PRHDT, CDR2 FYEKMQ (reference sequence). After removal of 5 bases from V and 11 bases from J, the junction contained 6 bases not matched to a gene. There are 12 residues in the CDR3. The CDR3 reads CASSTNRGLAFF. The CDR3 DNA sequence: TGTGCCAGCAGCACGAACAGGGGGCTGGCTTTCTTT.

This sequence joins TRBV5-6 and TRBJ1-1; perhaps TRBD1 as D (5 bases). CDR3 length equals 15 residues. Germline-derived CDR1 and CDR2 are SGHDT and YYEEEE. Deletions cut 6 bases from V and 4 bases from J, with 19 bases between. CDR3 residues: CASTPSAAGGTEAFF. The DNA for the CDR3 is TGTGCCAGCACCCCCTCAGCGGCCGGGGGCACTGAAGCTTTCTTT.

The chain recombines TRBV29-1 with TRBJ2-3; D not resolved. The V and J ends lost 4 bases and 0 bases respectively, with 11 bases between them. CDR3 length: 14 amino acids. CDR1 SQVTM and CDR2 ANQGSEA come from the germline V gene. The CDR3 loop reads CSVGFQRSTDTQYF. CDR3 nucleotides: TGCAGCGTTGGGTTTCAGAGGAGCACAGATACGCAGTATTTT.

The chain couples TRBV6-5 to TRBJ2-2, with a tentative D call TRBD2 (7 bases). The CDR3 has 15 residues. Looked up from germline, CDR1 is MNHEY and CDR2 is SVGAGI. The V end was cut by 6 bases, the J end by 6 bases, with 17 bases between. CDR3: CASRRGIRGAGELFF. CDR3 sequence (DNA): TGTGCCAGCAGGCGGGGGATCAGGGGTGCCGGGGAGCTGTTTTTT.

The CDR3 DNA follows: TGTGCCAGCTCGCCCCAGGGGCGGCATGAAAAACTGTTTTTT. Protein sequence: CASSPQGRHEKLFF. The chain has TRBV18 and TRBJ1-4; D possibly corresponds to TRBD1 (6 bases). The CDR3 length is 14 residues. CDR1 is KGHSH and CDR2 is LQKENI in the germline V gene. V was trimmed by 6 bases and J by 6 bases, leaving 14 bases between them.

This chain uses TRBV5-1 with TRBJ1-2; D may be TRBD1 (6 bases). With 0 bases removed from V and 1 base from J, the gap between germline ends came to 16 bases. The CDR3 totals 17 residues. Germline CDR1 reads SGHRS; CDR2 reads YFSETQ. CDR3 in DNA: TGCGCCAGCAGCTTGGACCCGGCAGGGGATTATAACTATGGCTACACCTTC. This translates into CASSLDPAGDYNYGYTF. Full variable domain (remainder filled in from reference TRBV5-1 and TRBJ1-2): KAGVTQTPRYLIKTRGQQVTLSCSPISGHRSVSWYQQTPGQGLQFLFEYFSETQRNKGNFPGRFSGRQFSNSRSEMNVSTLELGDSALYLCASSLDPAGDYNYGYTFGSGTRLTVV.

The V and J genes are TRBV3-1 (or the pseudogene TRBV3-2) and TRBJ1-1; D gene unclear. CDR1 is LGHDT and CDR2 is YNNKEL in the germline V gene (reference sequence). The CDR3 consists of 14 residues. V lost 1 base and J 1 base, leaving 7 bases between the germline ends. This CDR3 is CASSQGHRNTEAFF. CDR3 sequence (DNA): TGTGCCAGCAGCCAAGGTCACAGGAACACTGAAGCTTTCTTT.

The chain couples TRBV5-1 to TRBJ2-7; 9 bases agree with TRBD1. With V trimmed by 0 bases and J by 2 bases, 3 bases remained unmatched. Germline lookup yields CDR1 SGHRS and CDR2 YFSETQ. CDR3 length equals 15 residues. The CDR3 sequence: CASSLGQGVPYEQYF. The CDR3 bases are TGCGCCAGCAGCTTGGGACAGGGGGTCCCCTACGAGCAGTACTTC. The complete variable domain, with remaining parts taken from reference TRBV5-1 and TRBJ2-7, reads KAGVTQTPRYLIKTRGQQVTLSCSPISGHRSVSWYQQTPGQGLQFLFEYFSETQRNKGNFPGRFSGRQFSNSRSEMNVSTLELGDSALYLCASSLGQGVPYEQYFGPGTRLTVT.

The sample holds one count of this clone. The gene calls are TRBV20-1 and TRBJ2-3; D is possibly TRBD2 (7 bases). Trimming took 3 bases from V and 1 from J, leaving 11 bases between them. The length of the CDR3 is 14 residues. Germline-derived CDR1 and CDR2 are DFQATT and SNEGSKA (reference sequence). The DNA of the CDR3 is TGCAGTGCTAGTCGCGGGGGCGGCACAGATACGCAGTATTTT. Residues: CSASRGGGTDTQYF.

This clone appeared a few times. The chain carries TRBV18 and TRBJ2-7; 10 positions match TRBD1. Germline trimming cut 3 bases from V and 5 bases from J; bases unmatched to any gene: 4. Looked up from germline, CDR1 is KGHSH and CDR2 is LQKENI. This CDR3 is 14 amino acids long. The CDR3 nucleotides are TGTGCCAGCTCACCGGACAGGGGGATCCACGAGCAGTACTTC. This codes for CASSPDRGIHEQYF.

The chain is built from TRBV7-2 and TRBJ1-2, with D possibly matching TRBD1 (5 bases). The CDR3 is 15 residues long. From germline, CDR1 is SGHTA and CDR2 FQGNSA. V lost 5 bases and J 4 bases, leaving 17 bases between the germline ends. The CDR3 here is CASSPGWAGRYGYTF. DNA of the CDR3: TGTGCCAGCAGCCCAGGATGGGCAGGGCGCTATGGCTACACCTTC.

This chain uses TRBV10-3 with TRBJ2-1; TRBD2 matches at 8 bases. The CDR3 length is 14 residues. CDR1 and CDR2 (germline): ENHRY, SYGVKD. The J segment lost 2 bases and the V segment lost 11 bases, leaving 8 bases of the junction unmatched. CDR3 sequence (DNA): TGTGCCGCCACGGGGGGGGGCGCCTACAATGAGCAGTTCTTC. This translates into CAATGGGAYNEQFF.

This chain links TRBV6-2 or TRBV6-3 with TRBJ1-2, with 7 bases matching TRBD1. Losses at the gene ends were 5 bases for V and 2 bases for J; bases not matched to a gene: 8. Germline V CDR1 and CDR2: MNHEY, SVGEGT. There are 15 residues in the CDR3. CDR3 nucleotide sequence: TGTGCCAGCAGTCTCCCGGGACAGAGAAACTATGGCTACACCTTC. This encodes CASSLPGQRNYGYTF.

This rearrangement joins TRBV25-1 to TRBJ2-1, with TRBD2 identical over 11 bases. The V gene's germline CDR1 is MGHDK and CDR2 SYGVNS. The CDR3 totals 13 residues. Trimming took 2 bases from V and 10 from J; bases not matched to a gene: 1. Written as DNA, the CDR3 is TGTGCCAGCAGTGAAAGACTAGCGGGGGAGCAGTTCTTC. It codes for CASSERLAGEQFF.